The TCR beta chain described here comes from a study of Graves' ophthalmopathy and Graves' hyperthyroidism. Points on this clonotype: Its cognate antigen is unknown.

Overall study findings and caveats: The study's model predicted ophthalmopathy progression at roughly 64% sensitivity and about 78% specificity. Discrimination between ophthalmopathy and stable hyperthyroidism by a 13-signature model showed about 88% sensitivity and 70% to 82% specificity.

Germline CDR1 reads MGHDK; CDR2 reads SYGVNS. V lost 3 bases and J 7 bases, leaving 12 bases between the germline ends. This CDR3 spans 14 amino acids. Active ophthalmopathy (CAS at least 3, NOSPECS at least 4), lasting under 3 months. The authors diagnosed from clinical symptoms, serum thyroxine, TRAb, thyroid ultrasound and orbital computed tomography. Amplified TCR beta CDR3 regions were obtained using RNA transcripts as template. HTBI-primed RT-PCR formed the first round, and a multiplex PCR formed the second. Using its own MiXCR run on the multiplex PCR reads, TCRdb lists one record per CDR3 protein. The repertoire consists of approximately 160,000 distinct CDR3 sequences, with around 40% occurring once and the leading ten covering 8% to 10%.

V gene TRBV25-1 combines with J gene TRBJ2-2; possible D gene TRBD2, 6 bases. The sequencing input was peripheral blood. This clonotype was sampled from a man between 25 and 39 years old with Graves' ophthalmopathy. CDR3 DNA: TGTGCCAGCAGTGAGCCCCAGGGAGGCGGGGAGCTGTTTTTT. It is translated as CASSEPQGGGELFF.